One and the same sample provided the 9 T cell receptor beta chains below, sequenced in a study of blood T cell repertoires in COVID-19. TCRdb's copy holds only in-frame clones and misses some; the assay was immunoSEQ multiplex PCR. This repertoire shows about 300,000 clones, roughly 85% found once; its top ten account for over 8.5%. Sequenced input: peripheral blood. The receptors shown here come from a woman in her fifties or sixties who had recovered from COVID-19.

The V gene is TRBV7-8, the J gene TRBJ2-5; maybe TRBD2 (7 bases). CDR1 is SGHVS, CDR2 FQNEAQ, per germline. The V and J ends lost 3 bases and 1 base respectively, with 12 bases between them. The CDR3 is 15 residues long. This CDR3 is CASSLGRGPQETQYF. DNA for the CDR3: TGTGCCAGCAGCTTGGGGCGGGGGCCCCAAGAGACCCAGTACTTC.

The chain links TRBV19 to TRBJ2-7, with 8 bases lining up with TRBD1. In germline, CDR1 is LNHDA, CDR2 SQIVND (reference sequence). The CDR3 is 13 residues long. V shed 6 bases and J 3 bases; nucleotides not matched to a gene: 4. In nucleotides, the CDR3 is TGTGCCAGTAGCCGACAGGGGAACTACGAGCAGTACTTC. Translation gives CASSRQGNYEQYF.

The chain carries TRBV9 and TRBJ2-5; no clear D gene. The CDR3 has 11 residues. Germline V CDR1 and CDR2: SGDLS, YYNGEE. Deletions cut 3 bases from V and 7 bases from J, with 7 bases between. This CDR3 reads CASSAAGTQYF. The CDR3 bases are TGTGCCAGCAGCGCCGCAGGGACCCAGTACTTC.

The gene calls are TRBV12-1 and TRBJ1-3; the table's D gene call, TRBD1, was not cross checked with the DNA. TRBV12-1 is a pseudogene. The CDR3 sequence is 15 residues long. The CDR3 DNA follows: TGTGCCAGCAGGCGAGAGACAGGACGTAGAAACACCATATATTTT. It is translated as CASRRETGRRNTIYF.

This rearrangement joins TRBV5-6 to TRBJ2-1, with D maybe TRBD1 (6 bases). This CDR3 is built from 14 residues. Deletions cut 7 bases from V and 0 bases from J, with 11 bases between. CDR1 and CDR2 (germline): SGHDT, YYEEEE. The CDR3 region is CASRDTSSYNEQFF. CDR3 coding DNA: TGTGCCAGCCGGGACACTAGCTCCTACAATGAGCAGTTCTTC.

V and J are TRBV9 and TRBJ2-1; D is ambiguous. The CDR3 is made up of 12 amino acids. V lost 0 bases and J lost 9, with 7 bases in between. The V gene's germline CDR1 is SGDLS and CDR2 YYNGEE. In DNA, the CDR3 is TGTGCCAGCAGCGTAGCTCTCGGTGAGCAGTTCTTC. As protein: CASSVALGEQFF.

The gene calls are TRBV19 and TRBJ1-1, with D perhaps matching TRBD1 (5 bases). The germline V gene has CDR1 LNHDA and CDR2 SQIVND (reference sequence). V was pared by 3 bases and J by 0 bases, with 11 bases between. The CDR3 has 15 amino acids. The CDR3 bases are TGTGCCAGTAGTATTCCAGGGATCATGAACACTGAAGCTTTCTTT. It specifies CASSIPGIMNTEAFF.

V and J are TRBV28 and TRBJ2-1; a weak D match, TRBD2 (5 bases). The germline V gene encodes CDR1 MDHEN and CDR2 SYDVKM. Trimming took off 5 bases at V and 8 bases at J, with 16 bases between the two ends. This CDR3 is 14 amino acids long. The CDR3 region is CASSPGGRGDEQFF. In DNA, the CDR3 is TGTGCCAGCAGTCCAGGAGGTCGGGGAGATGAGCAGTTCTTC. The whole variable domain, remainder taken from reference TRBV28 and TRBJ2-1, is DVKVTQSSRYLVKRTGEKVFLECVQDMDHENMFWYRQDPGLGLRLIYFSYDVKMKEKGDIPEGYSVSREKKERFSLILESASTNQTSMYLCASSPGGRGDEQFFGPGTRLTVL.

V usage is TRBV4-3 and J usage is TRBJ1-2; D unclear. Germline CDR1 reads LGHNA; CDR2 reads YSLEER. This CDR3 is 16 amino acids long. With 2 bases removed from V and 0 bases from J, the gap between germline ends came to 13 bases. This CDR3 reads CASSQTAQRSNYGYTF. The DNA of the CDR3 is TGCGCCAGCAGCCAAACCGCACAGAGATCTAACTATGGCTACACCTTC.